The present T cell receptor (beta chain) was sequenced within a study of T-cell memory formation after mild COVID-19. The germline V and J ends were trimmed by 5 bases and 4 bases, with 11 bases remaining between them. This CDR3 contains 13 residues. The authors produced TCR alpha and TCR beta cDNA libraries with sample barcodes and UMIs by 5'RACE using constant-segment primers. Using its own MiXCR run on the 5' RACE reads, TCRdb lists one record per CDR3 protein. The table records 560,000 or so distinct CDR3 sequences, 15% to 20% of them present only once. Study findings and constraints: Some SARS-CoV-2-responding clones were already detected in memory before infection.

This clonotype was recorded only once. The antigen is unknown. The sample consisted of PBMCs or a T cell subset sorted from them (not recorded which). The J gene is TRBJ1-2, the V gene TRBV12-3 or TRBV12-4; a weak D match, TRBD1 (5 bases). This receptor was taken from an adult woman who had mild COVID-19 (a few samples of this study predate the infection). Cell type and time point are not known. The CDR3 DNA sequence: TGTGCCAGCAGTATGGGCAGGGCCTATGGCTACACCTTC. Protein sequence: CASSMGRAYGYTF.